These 6 T cell receptor beta chains were sequenced from one sample in a study of cytomegalovirus exposure and HLA in healthy donors (dated by TCRdb to about 2017). To prepare the library, the immunoSEQ multiplex PCR assay was applied. For the multiplex PCR, a mixture combining 60 forward primers for TCR Vbeta segments and 13 reverse primers for TCR Jbeta segments was used. The source is immuneACCESS, and TCRdb retained only in-frame sequences with V and J called. Part of the clones is not carried over; for the studies checked, unresolved V genes explain less than half of this, and the remainder is unexplained. In all, the sample holds about 160,000 clones, and 70% to 80% of those were seen once. The ten biggest clones cover 3.5% of the sample. Sequencing used PBMCs. These receptors were obtained from a human donor in good health.

The chain recombines TRBV15 with TRBJ2-1, with 13 bases that match TRBD2. V lost 1 base to trimming and J lost 8 bases; unmatched junction nucleotides: 8. The CDR3 is made up of 17 amino acids. Germline loops: CDR1 LNHNV, CDR2 YYDKDF (reference sequence). For the CDR3, the DNA is TGTGCCACCAGCAGAGTAGTCGGGACTAGCGGGATATATGAGCAGTTCTTC. It encodes CATSRVVGTSGIYEQFF.

The rearrangement links TRBV19 to TRBJ1-3; 11 bases match TRBD1. This CDR3 is 16 amino acids long. The V gene end was trimmed by 5 bases and the J gene end by 2 bases; junction bases not matched to a gene: 5. Per the germline V gene, CDR1 is LNHDA and CDR2 is SQIVND (reference sequence). CDR3 sequence reads: CASSPPGQGAGNTIYF. The CDR3 nucleotides read TGTGCCAGTAGTCCCCCGGGACAGGGGGCTGGAAACACCATATATTTT.

This clone was counted a few times. The J gene is TRBJ1-2, the V gene TRBV19; TRBD1 might be the D (6 bases). The CDR3 runs to 15 residues. The germline V gene has CDR1 LNHDA and CDR2 SQIVND (reference sequence). Trimming removed 4 bases from V and 5 bases from J, with 17 bases in between. The CDR3 sequence is CASSTPGALRYGYTF. The DNA of the CDR3 is TGTGCCAGTAGTACGCCAGGGGCTCTGAGATATGGCTACACCTTC.

The chain is built from TRBV7-2 and TRBJ1-5, with D unresolved. Germline V lookup: CDR1 SGHTA, CDR2 FQGNSA. V was pared by 3 bases and J by 4 bases, with 10 bases between. The CDR3 is 14 amino acids. In DNA form, the CDR3 reads TGTGCCAGCAGCTTCTTGCGAGAGAATCAGCCCCAGCATTTT. This codes for CASSFLRENQPQHF. Full variable domain (remainder filled in from reference TRBV7-2 and TRBJ1-5): GAGVSQSPSNKVTEKGKDVELRCDPISGHTALYWYRQSLGQGLEFLIYFQGNSAPDKSGLPSDRFSAERTGGSVSTLTIQRTQQEDSAVYLCASSFLRENQPQHFGDGTRLSIL.

Of note for this clone: At one of its ends the junction is not consistent with the germline gene, which may arise from a read error. V and J are TRBV19 and TRBJ1-2, with TRBD1 identical over 7 bases. Germline V gene data show CDR1 as LNHDA and CDR2 as SQIVND (reference sequence). This CDR3 contains 14 residues. The CDR3 region has the DNA TGTGCCAGTAGTATTAGGGACAGAAACTATGGCTACATCTTC. Translated, it gives CASSIRDRNYGYIF.

This clone has only one observation. The V gene is TRBV5-4, the J gene TRBJ1-2; D may be TRBD1 (6 bases). Germline CDR1 SGHNT, CDR2 YYREEE (reference sequence). The CDR3 has 15 amino acids. Trimming took 4 bases from V and 4 from J, leaving 17 bases between them. This CDR3 reads CASSRTTGQPYGYTF. The CDR3 DNA follows: TGTGCCAGCAGCCGGACAACAGGACAGCCCTATGGCTACACCTTC.